Sequencing of this T cell receptor (beta chain) was carried out in a study of regulatory T cells in long-lasting Graves disease. The CDR3 spans 15 residues. Germline CDR1 and CDR2: ENHRY and SYGVKD. Trimming stripped 0 bases from V and 6 bases from J, with 12 bases between. This clonotype was counted ten times or more. Arm-PCR of CDR3 regions and iRepertoire HTBI primers were the basis on which TCR beta libraries were built. TCRdb processed the multiplex PCR reads anew with MiXCR; each CDR3 protein has one entry. The profile shows over 450,000 distinct CDR3 sequences, approximately 12% of them singletons. Time point denoted: newly diagnosed GD, antithyroid drugs for less than 3 months. Construction of the TCR library relied on RNA isolated from PBMCs. The same sample was also used in a study of T cells in Graves' hyperthyroidism and ophthalmopathy.

The chain joins TRBV10-3 to TRBJ2-1; perhaps TRBD1 as D (6 bases). This TCR was sampled from a woman aged 25 to 39 with Graves disease. This specimen consisted of peripheral blood mononuclear cells (PBMCs), obtained at new diagnosis, from a patient treated with antithyroid drugs. The CDR3: CAISESQGWGNEQFF. The DNA of the CDR3 is TGTGCCATCAGTGAGTCGCAGGGGTGGGGCAATGAGCAGTTCTTC.